The 3 T cell receptor beta chains in this list originate from one sample, sequenced in a study of blood T cell repertoires in COVID-19 (dated by TCRdb to 2020 to 2021). Library preparation was by the immunoSEQ multiplex PCR assay. The immuneACCESS repertoire file appears here via TCRdb, limited to in-frame rearrangements. These files lack a portion of the clones; in checked studies, under half of the deficit traces to unresolved V genes, and the cause of the others is not known. A total of roughly 100,000 clones appear in this sample, approximately 77% of them only once. The biggest ten clones account for roughly a tenth of the sample. The sample taken for sequencing was peripheral blood. These receptors all stem from an elderly woman with acute or convalescent COVID-19.

V and J are TRBV2 and TRBJ1-1; 9 nucleotides agree with TRBD1. This CDR3 is built from 14 residues. V was clipped by 4 bases and J by 4 bases; unmatched bases: 4. The germline CDR1 and CDR2 sequences are SNHLY and FYNNEI. The CDR3 loop reads CASSAQGAVTEAFF. CDR3 coding DNA: TGTGCCAGCAGTGCACAGGGGGCAGTCACTGAAGCTTTCTTT.

The V call is TRBV7-9, the J call TRBJ1-2; 11 bases line up with TRBD1. The CDR3 sequence is 17 residues long. V was clipped by 5 bases and J by 8 bases; unmatched bases: 16. Germline CDR1 is SEHNR and CDR2 is FQNEAQ (reference sequence). CDR3 coding DNA: TGTGCCAGCAGCCCGATGGGGGGCGGACAGGGGGCGCGAGGCTACACCTTC. As protein: CASSPMGGGQGARGYTF.

The chain combines TRBV3-1 (or the pseudogene TRBV3-2) with TRBJ2-7; 12 bases map to TRBD2. CDR3 length: 15 amino acids. Germline V lookup: CDR1 LGHDT, CDR2 YNNKEL (reference sequence). After removal of 4 bases from V and 12 bases from J, the junction contained 13 bases not matched to a gene. The CDR3 here is CASSPTTSGGGWRYF. The DNA for the CDR3 is TGTGCCAGCAGCCCCACGACTAGCGGGGGCGGTTGGAGGTACTTC.